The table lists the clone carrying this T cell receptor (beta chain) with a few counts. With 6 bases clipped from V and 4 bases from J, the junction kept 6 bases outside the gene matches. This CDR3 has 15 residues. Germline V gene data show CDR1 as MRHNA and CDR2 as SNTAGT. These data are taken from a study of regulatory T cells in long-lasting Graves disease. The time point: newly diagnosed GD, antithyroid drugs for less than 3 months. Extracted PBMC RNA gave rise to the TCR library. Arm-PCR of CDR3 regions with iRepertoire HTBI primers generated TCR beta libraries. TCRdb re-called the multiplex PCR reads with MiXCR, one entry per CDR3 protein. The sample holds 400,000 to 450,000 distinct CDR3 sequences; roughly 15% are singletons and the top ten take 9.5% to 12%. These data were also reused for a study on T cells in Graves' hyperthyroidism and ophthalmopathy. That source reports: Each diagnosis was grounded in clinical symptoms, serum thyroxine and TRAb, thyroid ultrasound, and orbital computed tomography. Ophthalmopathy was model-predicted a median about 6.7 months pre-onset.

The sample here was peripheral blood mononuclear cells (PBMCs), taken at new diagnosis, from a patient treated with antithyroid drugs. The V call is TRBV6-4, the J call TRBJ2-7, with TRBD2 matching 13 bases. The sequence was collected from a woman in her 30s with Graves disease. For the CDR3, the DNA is TGTGCCAGCAGAAACGGACTAGCGGGAGTTTACGAGCAGTACTTC. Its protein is CASRNGLAGVYEQYF.